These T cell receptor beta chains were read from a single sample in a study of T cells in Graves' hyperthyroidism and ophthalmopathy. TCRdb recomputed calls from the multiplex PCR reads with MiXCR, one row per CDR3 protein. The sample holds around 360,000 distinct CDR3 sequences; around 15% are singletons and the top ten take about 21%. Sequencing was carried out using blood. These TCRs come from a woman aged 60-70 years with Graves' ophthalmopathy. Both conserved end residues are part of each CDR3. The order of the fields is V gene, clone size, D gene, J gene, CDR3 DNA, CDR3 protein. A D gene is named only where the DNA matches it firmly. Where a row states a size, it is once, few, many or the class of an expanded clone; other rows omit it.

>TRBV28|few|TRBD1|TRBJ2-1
TGTGCCAGCAGGGGGACAGGGGAGTTCAATGAGCAGTTCTTC
CASRGTGEFNEQFF
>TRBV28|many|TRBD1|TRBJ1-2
TGTGCCAGCAGTACGACGGGGACAGGTCTCTCTAACTATGGCTACACCTTC
CASSTTGTGLSNYGYTF
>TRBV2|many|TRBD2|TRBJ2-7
TGTGCCAGCAGTGTGGGACTAGCGGGAGTTTTATCCGAGCAGTACTTC
CASSVGLAGVLSEQYF
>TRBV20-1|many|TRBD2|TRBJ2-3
TGCAGTGCTAGAGAGGGAGCGGGAGGGCACACAGATACGCAGTATTTT
CSAREGAGGHTDTQYF
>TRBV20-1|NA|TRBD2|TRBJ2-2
TGCAGTGCCGGGGGGGGCACCGGGGAGCTGTTTTTT
CSAGGGTGELFF
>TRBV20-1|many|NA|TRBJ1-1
TGCAGTGCTCGAAATGACTACACTGAAGCTTTCTTT
CSARNDYTEAFF
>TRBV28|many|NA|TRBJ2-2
TGTGCCAGCACCTCCTGGTCCACCGGGGAGCTGTTTTTT
CASTSWSTGELFF
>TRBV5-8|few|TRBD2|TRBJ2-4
TGTGCCAGCAGCTTGAGGGCTAGCGGATCGAACATTCAGTACTTC
CASSLRASGSNIQYF
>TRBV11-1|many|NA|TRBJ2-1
TGTGCCAGCAGCTTAGCGTTCAACTCCTACAATGAGCAGTTCTTC
CASSLAFNSYNEQFF
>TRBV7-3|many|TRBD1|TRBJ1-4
TGTGCCAGCAGCTTACGCCGTGATGGTACGCCGGGACAGCCGCGGGATGAAAAACTGTTTTTT
CASSLRRDGTPGQPRDEKLFF
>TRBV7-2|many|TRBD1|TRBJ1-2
TGTGCCAGCAGCACCCCGGGACAGCGACCTAACTATGGCTACACCTTC
CASSTPGQRPNYGYTF
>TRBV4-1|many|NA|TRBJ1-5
TGCGCCAGCAGCCATGACCGGGAGACTAATCAGCCCCAGCATTTT
CASSHDRETNQPQHF
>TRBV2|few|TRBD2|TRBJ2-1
TGTGCCAGCAGTCGAGATTCTAGCGGGAGGGTGGATGAGCAGTTCTTC
CASSRDSSGRVDEQFF
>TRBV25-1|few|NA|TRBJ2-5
TGTGCCAGCAGTGAAGGTTTAGAGACCCAGTACTTC
CASSEGLETQYF
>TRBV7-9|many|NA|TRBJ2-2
TGTGCCAGCAGCTCCCCTAGGGGAGCTAGGACCACCGGGGAGCTGTTTTTT
CASSSPRGARTTGELFF
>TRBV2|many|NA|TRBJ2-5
TGTGCCAGCACGATGAGACCCCAAGAGACCCAGTACTTC
CASTMRPQETQYF
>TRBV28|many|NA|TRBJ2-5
TGTGCCAGCAGTTTAGTCTTCAGGGATTCGTACTTC
CASSLVFRDSYF
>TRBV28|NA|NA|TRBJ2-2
TGTGCCAGCAGTTTACGGCAGTTCGCGAACACCGGGGAGCTGTTTTTT
CASSLRQFANTGELFF
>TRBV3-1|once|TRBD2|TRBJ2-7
TGTGCCAGCAGCCAAGGTCCCACTAGCGGGACCTACGAGCAGTACTTC
CASSQGPTSGTYEQYF
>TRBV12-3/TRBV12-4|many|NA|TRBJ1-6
TGTGCCAGCAGTCGGAACCGGGATTCACCCCTCCACTTT
CASSRNRDSPLHF
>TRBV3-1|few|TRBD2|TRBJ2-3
TGTGCCAGCAGCCAAGGACTAGCGGGAGGGACAGATACGCAGTATTTT
CASSQGLAGGTDTQYF
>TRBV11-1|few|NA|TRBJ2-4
TGTGCCAGCAGCCCGGAGGGCCGAGGGGGGGACATTCAGTACTTC
CASSPEGRGGDIQYF
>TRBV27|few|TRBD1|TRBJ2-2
TGTGCCAGCAGTTTAGGGCAGGGGGCGCCGGAGGACACCGGGGAGCTGTTTTTT
CASSLGQGAPEDTGELFF
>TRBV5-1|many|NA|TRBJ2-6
TGCGCCAGCAGAATTTCGGCCGGGGCCAACGTCCTGACTTTC
CASRISAGANVLTF
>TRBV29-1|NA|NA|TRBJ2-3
TGCAGCGTTCCAGTCACAGATACGCAGTATTTT
CSVPVTDTQYF
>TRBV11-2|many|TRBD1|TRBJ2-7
TGTGCCAGCAGCCACGGGACAGGGAGCACCTACGAGCAGTACTTC
CASSHGTGSTYEQYF
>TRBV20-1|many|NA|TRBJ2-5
TGCAGTGCTAGGGGCGGCGGAAGCGAGGAAGCAGAGACCCAGTACTTC
CSARGGGSEEAETQYF
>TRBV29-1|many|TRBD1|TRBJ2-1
TGCAGCGTTGCCCGCTGGACAGGGACGAATGAGCAGTTCTTC
CSVARWTGTNEQFF
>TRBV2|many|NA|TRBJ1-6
TGTGCCAGCAGTCCCCCGGGGGCCCTCCACTTT
CASSPPGALHF
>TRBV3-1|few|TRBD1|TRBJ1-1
TGTGCCAGCAGCCACCAGACAGGGAATAATGTAGCTTTCTTT
CASSHQTGNNVAFF
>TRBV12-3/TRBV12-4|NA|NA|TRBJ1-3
TGTGCCAGCAGTCTCAGGGCTAGCTCTGGAAACACCATATATTTT
CASSLRASSGNTIYF
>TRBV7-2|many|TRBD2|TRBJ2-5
TGTGCCAGCAGCCTACTAGCGGGAGTTAGGGAGACCCAGTACTTC
CASSLLAGVRETQYF
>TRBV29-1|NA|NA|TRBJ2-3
TGCAGCGTTAGTAGCGGATACACAGATACGCAGTATTTT
CSVSSGYTDTQYF
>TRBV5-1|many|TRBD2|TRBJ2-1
TGCGCCAGCAGCTTCGGACTAGTATACAATGAGCAGTTCTTC
CASSFGLVYNEQFF
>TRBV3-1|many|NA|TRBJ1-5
TGTGCCAGCAGCCAAGGGCATGGTCAGCCCCAGCATTTT
CASSQGHGQPQHF
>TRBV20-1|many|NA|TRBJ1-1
TGCAGTGCCGGCGCGGGGAACACTGAAGCTTTCTTT
CSAGAGNTEAFF
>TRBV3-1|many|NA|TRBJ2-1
TGTGCCAGCAGCCAAGTTCAGCGTCATGAGCAGTTCTTC
CASSQVQRHEQFF
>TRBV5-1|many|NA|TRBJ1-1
TGCGCCAGCAGCTTGGGGGCGGCGTACACTGAAGCTTTCTTT
CASSLGAAYTEAFF
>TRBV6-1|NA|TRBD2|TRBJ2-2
TGTGCCAGCACCCGTAGCGGGAGAGCGGGGGAGCTGTTTTTT
CASTRSGRAGELFF
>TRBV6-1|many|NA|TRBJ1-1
TGTGCCAGCACCCGGAACACTGAAGCTTTCTTT
CASTRNTEAFF
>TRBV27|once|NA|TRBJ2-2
TGTGCCAGCAGTTTGGGGGCCGGACGGACCGGGGAGCTGTTTTTT
CASSLGAGRTGELFF
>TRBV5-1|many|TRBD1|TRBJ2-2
TGCGCCAGCAGCAGGGACAGACATACCGGGGAGCTGTTTTTT
CASSRDRHTGELFF
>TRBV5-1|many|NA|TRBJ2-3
TGCGCCAGCAGCTTAAATACAGGATCCACAGATACGCAGTATTTT
CASSLNTGSTDTQYF
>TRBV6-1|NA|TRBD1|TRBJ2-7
TGTGCCAGCAGTGGGGACAGGAATTGGGCCTCCTCCTACGAGCAGTACTTC
CASSGDRNWASSYEQYF
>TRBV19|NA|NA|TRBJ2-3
TGTGCCAGTAGTTTGGCCCACACAGATACGCAGTATTTT
CASSLAHTDTQYF
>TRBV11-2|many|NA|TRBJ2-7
TGTGCCAGCAGCTTGGCCCCCGGGACCCAGGACTACGAGCAGTACTTC
CASSLAPGTQDYEQYF
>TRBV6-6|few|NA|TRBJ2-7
TGTGCCAGCAGTTACTCGATCATAGGCGGGAACGAGCAGTACTTC
CASSYSIIGGNEQYF
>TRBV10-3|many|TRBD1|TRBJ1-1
TGTGCCATCAGTGATAGGACAGGGAAGAACACTGAAGCTTTCTTT
CAISDRTGKNTEAFF
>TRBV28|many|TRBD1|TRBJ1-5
TGTGCCAGCAGCCAGGGGGGGGGAAGCAATCAGCCCCAGCATTTT
CASSQGGGSNQPQHF
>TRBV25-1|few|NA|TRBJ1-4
TGTGCCAGCAGTGAAGGTTGGGGACGCCCTAATGAAGAACTGTTTTTT
CASSEGWGRPNEELFF
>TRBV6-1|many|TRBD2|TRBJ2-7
TGTGCCAGCAGTCCCCCCGGACTAGCGGAAATCTACGAGCAGTACTTC
CASSPPGLAEIYEQYF
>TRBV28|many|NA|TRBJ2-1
TGTGCCAGCATAACTCCCGGGTACAATGAGCAGTTCTTC
CASITPGYNEQFF